This T cell receptor (beta chain) comes out of a study of pediatric ulcerative colitis. Study-wide results and limits: Blood-derived T cells may be present in rectal pinch biopsies. Blood-rectal clonal overlap within each person was significantly higher in ulcerative colitis patients than controls.

This clone is deemed medium-sized (0.01 to 0.1%). Its antigen is still unknown. Method: immunoSEQ multiplex PCR; TCRdb's copy keeps in-frame clones and lacks some. The sample holds roughly 49,000 clones; roughly 79% are singletons and the top ten take about 4%. The length of the CDR3 is 15 residues. Germline V CDR1 and CDR2: SGHNT, YYREEE (reference sequence). V was pared by 9 bases and J by 5 bases, with 12 bases of the junction left unmatched. One to two pinch biopsies were taken from the rectum during colonoscopy. Before the diagnostic colonoscopy, ulcerative colitis patients were free of immunosuppressive medication.

The sequenced sample consisted of gut tissue. The chain uses TRBV5-4 and TRBJ2-2; 8 nucleotides agree with TRBD1. This TCR derives from a girl aged 10 to 17 with moderate ulcerative colitis. The CDR3 spells CATALRQGRTGELFF. The CDR3 nucleotides read TGTGCCACCGCACTCCGACAGGGGAGAACCGGGGAGCTGTTTTTT.